These 13 T cell receptor beta chains were all obtained from the same sample, sequenced in a study of cytomegalovirus exposure and HLA in healthy donors. With 60 Vbeta and 13 Jbeta primers, the PCR was carried out. Profiled with immunoSEQ multiplex PCR; TCRdb holds only in-frame clones, not every one. The table records about 180,000 clones, around 80% of them present only once. Sample: PBMCs. These TCRs come from a man aged 40-55 years in good health and CMV-seronegative.

The J gene is TRBJ2-1, the V gene TRBV5-1, with 8 bases lining up with TRBD2. V lost 3 bases, J lost 8 bases, and 13 bases stayed unmatched. CDR1 SGHRS and CDR2 YFSETQ come from the germline V gene. The CDR3 runs to 16 residues. This CDR3 reads CASSSRLNSGSDEQFF. The CDR3 DNA is TGCGCCAGCAGCTCGCGCCTGAACAGCGGGAGTGATGAGCAGTTCTTC.

The chain has TRBV6-5 and TRBJ2-1; 9 positions agree with TRBD2. Germline CDR1 is MNHEY and CDR2 is SVGAGI. The CDR3 sequence is 16 residues long. Trimming cost V 4 bases and J 7 bases; bases outside gene matches: 11. The CDR3 is CASSSGRLAGYNEQFF. The CDR3 DNA reads TGTGCCAGCAGTTCCGGGCGGCTAGCGGGATATAATGAGCAGTTCTTC.

The table lists this clone with a few counts. The V call is TRBV4-3, the J call TRBJ1-2; tentative D call: TRBD1 (6 bases). This CDR3 has 17 residues. Germline V gene lookup returns CDR1 LGHNA and CDR2 YSLEER. V lost 4 bases and J 3 bases, leaving 21 bases between the germline ends. The CDR3 DNA reads as TGCGCCAGCAGCCTAGGGACATCTCCCAACGGGGACTATGGCTACACCTTC. Amino acid sequence: CASSLGTSPNGDYGYTF.

V gene TRBV7-9 combines with J gene TRBJ1-6, with D maybe TRBD1 (6 bases). The CDR3 contains 14 residues. Germline V gene data show CDR1 as SEHNR and CDR2 as FQNEAQ (reference sequence). Trimming removed 7 bases at V and 4 bases at J, with 11 bases between. The CDR3 spells CASTPGAYNSPLHF. CDR3 in DNA: TGTGCCAGCACCCCAGGGGCATATAATTCACCCCTCCACTTT. The entire variable domain, with the rest obtained from reference TRBV7-9 and TRBJ1-6, is as follows: DTGVSQNPRHKITKRGQNVTFRCDPISEHNRLYWYRQTLGQGPEFLTYFQNEAQLEKSRLLSDRFSAERPKGSFSTLEIQRTEQGDSAMYLCASTPGAYNSPLHFGNGTRLTVT.

The rearrangement uses TRBV19 and TRBJ2-5; possible D gene TRBD1, 5 bases. V was pared by 3 bases and J by 5 bases, with 10 bases between. The CDR3 runs 13 residues. The germline gives CDR1 LNHDA, CDR2 SQIVND (reference sequence). CDR3 residues: CASSIQGEETQYF. The CDR3 DNA is TGTGCCAGTAGTATCCAGGGTGAGGAGACCCAGTACTTC.

The chain is built from TRBV4-3 and TRBJ2-1; 11 bases are shared with TRBD2. CDR1 is LGHNA, CDR2 YSLEER, per germline. Trimming took 0 bases from V and 9 from J; bases not matched to a gene: 7. This CDR3 region has 16 residues. The CDR3 DNA sequence: TGCGCCAGCAGCCAAGATGTGGGGACTAGCGGATTTGAGCAGTTCTTC. This translates into CASSQDVGTSGFEQFF.

The J gene is TRBJ1-3, the V gene TRBV7-2; TRBD1 might be the D (5 bases). Germline CDR1 reads SGHTA; CDR2 reads FQGNSA. The CDR3 is 14 amino acids. Trimming pared 3 bases from V and 6 bases from J, leaving 12 bases between. Written as DNA, the CDR3 is TGTGCCAGCAGCTTCGGGGGGGGGAAAAACACCATATATTTT. Its translation: CASSFGGGKNTIYF.

The chain uses TRBV25-1 and TRBJ1-1; D unclear. Trimming stripped 4 bases from V and 1 base from J, with 7 bases between. Looked up from germline, CDR1 is MGHDK and CDR2 is SYGVNS. CDR3 length: 13 residues. The CDR3 protein is CASSGYRNTEAFF. The DNA for the CDR3 is TGTGCCAGCAGTGGGTACAGGAACACTGAAGCTTTCTTT. Complete variable domain (other parts from reference TRBV25-1 and TRBJ1-1): EADIYQTPRYLVIGTGKKITLECSQTMGHDKMYWYQQDPGMELHLIHYSYGVNSTEKGDLSSESTVSRIRTEHFPLTLESARPSHTSQYLCASSGYRNTEAFFGQGTRLTVV.

The V call is TRBV5-4, the J call TRBJ2-3, with D possibly matching TRBD1 (6 bases). The CDR3 covers 15 residues. Per the germline V gene, CDR1 is SGHNT and CDR2 is YYREEE (reference sequence). V dropped 2 bases and J dropped 0 bases, with 10 bases sitting between them. Here the CDR3 DNA reads TGTGCCAGCAGCTTCGGACAGTTTAGCACAGATACGCAGTATTTT. It yields the protein CASSFGQFSTDTQYF.

This rearrangement joins TRBV6-1 to TRBJ1-5; D gene unclear. Germline-derived CDR1 and CDR2 are MNHNS and SASEGT. The V and J ends lost 9 bases and 4 bases respectively, with 13 bases between them. CDR3 length: 13 residues. CDR3 coding DNA: TGTGCCAGTCGAGTCACGATGAATCAGCCCCAGCATTTT. Amino acids: CASRVTMNQPQHF.

This clone was seen a single time. This sequence joins TRBV5-1 and TRBJ1-3; D ambiguous. Between the trimmed V and J ends, which lost 4 bases and 0 bases, there was a span of 14 bases. The CDR3 is 16 residues long. In germline, CDR1 is SGHRS, CDR2 YFSETQ. The CDR3 DNA sequence: TGCGCCAGCAGCCCCGGGGATCCGAGCTCTGGAAACACCATATATTTT. This codes for CASSPGDPSSGNTIYF. Full variable domain (outside the CDR3, taken from reference TRBV5-1 and TRBJ1-3): KAGVTQTPRYLIKTRGQQVTLSCSPISGHRSVSWYQQTPGQGLQFLFEYFSETQRNKGNFPGRFSGRQFSNSRSEMNVSTLELGDSALYLCASSPGDPSSGNTIYFGEGSWLTVV.

The chain joins TRBV7-3 to TRBJ1-2, with D unclear. The CDR3 consists of 13 residues. Germline values: CDR1 SGHTA, CDR2 FQGTGA. Trimming cost V 5 bases and J 1 base, with 8 bases left between them. CDR3 amino acids: CASSPRGNYGYTF. DNA of the CDR3: TGTGCCAGCAGCCCCCGGGGTAACTATGGCTACACCTTC.

The chain recombines TRBV14 with TRBJ2-1, with D perhaps matching TRBD2 (5 bases). V was shortened by 6 bases and J by 4 bases, with 22 bases between the two germline ends. The germline V gene encodes CDR1 SGHDN and CDR2 FVKESK. This CDR3 region has 17 residues. The CDR3 DNA reads as TGTGCCAGCAGGGCCCCGGAGGACCCTAAAATATACAATGAGCAGTTCTTC. It is translated as CASRAPEDPKIYNEQFF.